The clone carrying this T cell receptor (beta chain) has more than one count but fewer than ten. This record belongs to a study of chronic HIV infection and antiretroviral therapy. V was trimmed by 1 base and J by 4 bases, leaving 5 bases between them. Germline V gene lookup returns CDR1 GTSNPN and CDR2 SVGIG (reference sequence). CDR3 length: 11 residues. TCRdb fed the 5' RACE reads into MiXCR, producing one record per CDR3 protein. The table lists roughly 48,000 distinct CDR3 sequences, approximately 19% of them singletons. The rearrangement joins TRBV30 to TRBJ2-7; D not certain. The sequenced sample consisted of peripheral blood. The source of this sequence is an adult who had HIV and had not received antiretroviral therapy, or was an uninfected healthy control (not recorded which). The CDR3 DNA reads TGTGCCTGGAGTGAAGTTTACGAGCAGTACTTC. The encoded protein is CAWSEVYEQYF.